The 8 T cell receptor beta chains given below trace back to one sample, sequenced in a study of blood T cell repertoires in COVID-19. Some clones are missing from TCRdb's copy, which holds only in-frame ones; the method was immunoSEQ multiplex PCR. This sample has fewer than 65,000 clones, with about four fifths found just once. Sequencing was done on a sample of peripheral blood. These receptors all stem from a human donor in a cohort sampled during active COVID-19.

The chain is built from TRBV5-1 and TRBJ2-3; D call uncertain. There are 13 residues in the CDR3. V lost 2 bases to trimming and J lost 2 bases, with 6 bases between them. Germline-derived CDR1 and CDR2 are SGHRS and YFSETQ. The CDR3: CASSFQDTDTQYF. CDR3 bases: TGCGCCAGCAGCTTCCAGGACACAGATACGCAGTATTTT. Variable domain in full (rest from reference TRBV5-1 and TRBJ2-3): KAGVTQTPRYLIKTRGQQVTLSCSPISGHRSVSWYQQTPGQGLQFLFEYFSETQRNKGNFPGRFSGRQFSNSRSEMNVSTLELGDSALYLCASSFQDTDTQYFGPGTRLTVL.

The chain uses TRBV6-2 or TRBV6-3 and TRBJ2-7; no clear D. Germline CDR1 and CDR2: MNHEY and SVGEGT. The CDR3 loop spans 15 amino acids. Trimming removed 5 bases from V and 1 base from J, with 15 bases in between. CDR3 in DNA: TGTGCCAGCAGTACGAGTTACCTTATTTCCTACGAGCAGTACTTC. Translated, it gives CASSTSYLISYEQYF.

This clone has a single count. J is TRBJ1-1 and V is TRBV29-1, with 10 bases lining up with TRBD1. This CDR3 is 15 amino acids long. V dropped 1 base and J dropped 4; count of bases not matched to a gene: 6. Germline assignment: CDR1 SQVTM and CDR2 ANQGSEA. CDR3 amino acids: CSVEGRDRGGTEAFF. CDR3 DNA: TGCAGCGTTGAAGGCCGGGACAGGGGAGGCACTGAAGCTTTCTTT.

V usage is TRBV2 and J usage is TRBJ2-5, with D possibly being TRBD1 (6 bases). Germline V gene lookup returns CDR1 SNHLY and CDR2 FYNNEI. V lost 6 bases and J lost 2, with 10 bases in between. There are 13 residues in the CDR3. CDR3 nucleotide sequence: TGTGCCAGCAGCCTCGACAGGCAAGAGACCCAGTACTTC. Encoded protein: CASSLDRQETQYF.

CDR3 residues: CASSFQGTSSTEAFF. The CDR3, as DNA: TGCGCCAGCAGCTTCCAGGGAACTTCGAGCACTGAAGCTTTCTTT. V and J are TRBV5-1 and TRBJ1-1; possibly TRBD1 for D (5 bases). The ends were cut back, 2 bases at V and 4 bases at J, with 15 bases in the middle. This CDR3 has 15 amino acids. CDR1 and CDR2 (germline): SGHRS, YFSETQ.

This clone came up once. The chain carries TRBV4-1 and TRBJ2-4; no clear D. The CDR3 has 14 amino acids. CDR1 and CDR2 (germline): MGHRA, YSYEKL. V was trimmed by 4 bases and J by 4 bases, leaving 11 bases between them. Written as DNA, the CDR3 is TGCGCCAGCAGCCCTAACCGTCCGAAAAACATTCAGTACTTC. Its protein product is CASSPNRPKNIQYF.

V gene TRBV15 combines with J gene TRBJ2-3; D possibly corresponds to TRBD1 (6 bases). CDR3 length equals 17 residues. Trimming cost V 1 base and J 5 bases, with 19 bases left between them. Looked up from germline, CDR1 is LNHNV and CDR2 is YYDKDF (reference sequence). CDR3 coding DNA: TGTGCCACCAGCAGAGGGGTGGCTGGGGGCGAGGGAGATACGCAGTATTTT. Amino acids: CATSRGVAGGEGDTQYF.

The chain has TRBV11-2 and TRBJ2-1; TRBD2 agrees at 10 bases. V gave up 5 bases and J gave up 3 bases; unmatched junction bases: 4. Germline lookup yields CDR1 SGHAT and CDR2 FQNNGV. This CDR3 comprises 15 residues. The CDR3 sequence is CASSVGTSDYNEQFF. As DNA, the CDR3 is TGTGCCAGCAGCGTCGGGACTAGCGACTACAATGAGCAGTTCTTC.